Listed below are T cell receptor beta chains from one sample, sequenced in a study of T cell responses to AZD1222 COVID-19 vaccine. Profiled with immunoSEQ multiplex PCR; TCRdb holds only in-frame clones, not every one. The repertoire includes about 160,000 clones, about 92% of them detected once, and 4% to 5.5% sits in the top ten. The sample was peripheral blood, taken on day 0 of MenACWY control vaccination. Receptors were obtained from an adult in good health. CDR3s leave out the opening cysteine and the closing phenylalanine or tryptophan.

v_gene,CDR3aa
TRBV19,ASSITGDTRYNEQF
TRBV7-8,ASSLGRQGHGYT
TRBV28,ASSSSAGTPPLYEQY
TRBV3-1/TRBV3-2,ASSRASGGGQPQH
TRBV25-1,ASSDRTGDVYGYT
TRBV6-2/TRBV6-3,ASSSGTLSYEQY
TRBV10-1,ASSESSWTKAF
TRBV14,ASSGPLLGEKLF
TRBV9,ASSVGVGENSPLH
TRBV28,ASRLAGVNEQF
TRBV12-5,ASGLGPRGQRTDTQY
TRBV5-1,ASSPSTGTGGIATGELF
TRBV25-1,ASSVDREPYEQY
TRBV9,ASSAASGGLNNEQF
TRBV9,ASSAGTGTSGTYEQF